The rows below give T cell receptor beta chains drawn from one sample of a study of STAT5B mutations in CD4+ large granular lymphocyte leukemia. Only in-frame clones appear in the TCRdb table, and some are missing; sequencing was by immunoSEQ multiplex PCR. The table records 30,000 to 40,000 clones, 69% of them present only once. Material: CD4+ T cells from blood buffy coats. The source is a human donor in good health. Each CDR3 is given with its conserved first and last residue. The order of the fields is CDR3 protein, CDR3 DNA, D gene, clone size, V gene, J gene. D genes are given only for firm matches. Rows give clone size only sometimes, using once, few, many, or a class for an expanded clone.

CDR3aa: CASSTTGEWNTIYF; CDR3nt: TGTGCCAGCAGTACCACAGGGGAGTGGAACACCATATATTTT; d_gene: TRBD1; abundance: few; v_gene: TRBV6-6; j_gene: TRBJ1-3
CDR3aa: CATTSRGGYGYTF; CDR3nt: TGTGCCACCACCAGCAGAGGCGGCTATGGCTACACCTTC; d_gene: -; abundance: -; v_gene: TRBV6-5; j_gene: TRBJ1-2
CDR3aa: CASTDRSGAYEQYF; CDR3nt: TGTGCCAGCACTGACAGGTCTGGAGCCTACGAGCAGTACTTC; d_gene: -; abundance: -; v_gene: TRBV2; j_gene: TRBJ2-7
CDR3aa: CASSLEGLNFGYTF; CDR3nt: TGTGCCAGCAGCTTAGAGGGACTTAATTTTGGCTACACCTTC; d_gene: -; abundance: -; v_gene: TRBV7-9; j_gene: TRBJ1-2
CDR3aa: CASSYFLGRVTEAFF; CDR3nt: TGTGCCAGCAGCTACTTCTTAGGGAGGGTCACTGAAGCTTTCTTT; d_gene: -; abundance: once; v_gene: TRBV7-4; j_gene: TRBJ1-1
CDR3aa: CASSSRDSGANVLTF; CDR3nt: TGTGCCAGCAGCTCAAGAGATTCTGGGGCCAACGTCCTGACTTTC; d_gene: -; abundance: -; v_gene: TRBV7-8; j_gene: TRBJ2-6
CDR3aa: CASSRLDEKLFF; CDR3nt: TGTGCCAGCAGCCGTTTGGATGAAAAACTGTTTTTT; d_gene: -; abundance: -; v_gene: TRBV7-9; j_gene: TRBJ1-4
CDR3aa: CASSLSRVGTGFYEQYF; CDR3nt: TGTGCCAGCAGCTTATCGCGCGTTGGCACAGGGTTCTACGAGCAGTACTTC; d_gene: -; abundance: -; v_gene: TRBV7-2; j_gene: TRBJ2-7
CDR3aa: CASSEIVTGGTFF; CDR3nt: TGTGCCAGCAGTGAAATTGTGACAGGGGGGACTTTCTTT; d_gene: TRBD1; abundance: -; v_gene: TRBV6-1; j_gene: TRBJ1-1
CDR3aa: CASSKTGANEKLFF; CDR3nt: TGTGCCAGCAGTAAGACAGGGGCGAATGAAAAACTGTTTTTT; d_gene: TRBD1; abundance: -; v_gene: TRBV5-4; j_gene: TRBJ1-4
CDR3aa: CASKKTVNEKLFF; CDR3nt: TGTGCCAGCAAGAAGACAGTCAATGAAAAACTGTTTTTT; d_gene: -; abundance: few; v_gene: TRBV6-1; j_gene: TRBJ1-4
CDR3aa: CASSPGTGGTGELFF; CDR3nt: TGCGCCAGCAGCCCCGGGACAGGGGGAACCGGGGAGCTGTTTTTT; d_gene: TRBD1; abundance: few; v_gene: TRBV10-1; j_gene: TRBJ2-2
CDR3aa: CASSGGGVVGELFF; CDR3nt: TGTGCCAGCAGTGGAGGGGGGGTCGTCGGGGAGCTGTTTTTT; d_gene: -; abundance: -; v_gene: TRBV6-5; j_gene: TRBJ2-2
CDR3aa: CSVSPAGGPNEQFF; CDR3nt: TGCAGCGTTTCCCCAGCGGGGGGGCCCAATGAGCAGTTCTTC; d_gene: TRBD2; abundance: -; v_gene: TRBV29-1; j_gene: TRBJ2-1
CDR3aa: CSVLQLGARNTIYF; CDR3nt: TGCAGCGTCTTACAGTTGGGGGCCAGAAACACCATATATTTT; d_gene: -; abundance: -; v_gene: TRBV29-1; j_gene: TRBJ1-3
CDR3aa: CASSLIRDHEQYF; CDR3nt: TGCGCCAGCAGCTTGATCCGGGACCACGAGCAGTACTTC; d_gene: -; abundance: -; v_gene: TRBV5-1; j_gene: TRBJ2-7
CDR3aa: CASSRAVEHQPQHF; CDR3nt: TGTGCCAGCAGTCGGGCGGTGGAGCATCAGCCCCAGCATTTT; d_gene: -; abundance: -; v_gene: TRBV2; j_gene: TRBJ1-5
CDR3aa: CAWSITNNQPQHF; CDR3nt: TGTGCCTGGAGTATTACCAACAATCAGCCCCAGCATTTT; d_gene: -; abundance: few; v_gene: TRBV30; j_gene: TRBJ1-5
CDR3aa: CASSPRNLGRNNYGYTF; CDR3nt: TGTGCCAGCTCACCACGTAATCTTGGACGGAATAACTATGGCTACACCTTC; d_gene: -; abundance: -; v_gene: TRBV18; j_gene: TRBJ1-2
CDR3aa: CASSQDRRAEAFF; CDR3nt: TGTGCCAGCAGCCAAGATCGGCGAGCTGAAGCTTTCTTT; d_gene: -; abundance: few; v_gene: TRBV4-2; j_gene: TRBJ1-1
CDR3aa: CASARGGTYEQYF; CDR3nt: TGTGCCAGCGCCCGGGGGGGAACCTACGAGCAGTACTTC; d_gene: TRBD2; abundance: -; v_gene: TRBV6-5; j_gene: TRBJ2-7
CDR3aa: CASSLGTQYF; CDR3nt: TGTGCCAGCAGCTTAGGGACCCAGTACTTC; d_gene: -; abundance: -; v_gene: TRBV7-8; j_gene: TRBJ2-5
CDR3aa: CASNSSPSRGGYTF; CDR3nt: TGTGCCAGTAATTCTTCCCCTTCCAGGGGCGGCTACACCTTC; d_gene: -; abundance: -; v_gene: TRBV19; j_gene: TRBJ1-2
CDR3aa: CASSQWEGGAEAFF; CDR3nt: TGCGCCAGCAGCCAATGGGAAGGGGGAGCTGAAGCTTTCTTT; d_gene: -; abundance: -; v_gene: TRBV4-3; j_gene: TRBJ1-1
CDR3aa: CASSPPSGTGHSGNTIYF; CDR3nt: TGTGCCAGCTCACCGCCATCCGGGACAGGCCACTCTGGAAACACCATATATTTT; d_gene: TRBD1; abundance: -; v_gene: TRBV18; j_gene: TRBJ1-3
CDR3aa: CASGMSGGIGYEQYF; CDR3nt: TGCGCCAGCGGTATGTCGGGAGGGATCGGCTACGAGCAGTACTTC; d_gene: TRBD2; abundance: -; v_gene: TRBV5-1; j_gene: TRBJ2-7
CDR3aa: CASRTDKLLTF; CDR3nt: TGTGCCAGCCGGACAGACAAGCTCCTGACCTTC; d_gene: -; abundance: -; v_gene: TRBV6-5; j_gene: TRBJ1-2
CDR3aa: CASSLVGAREAETQYF; CDR3nt: TGCGCCAGCAGCTTGGTGGGGGCTCGGGAAGCAGAGACCCAGTACTTC; d_gene: -; abundance: once; v_gene: TRBV5-1; j_gene: TRBJ2-5
CDR3aa: CASSVVTGGGYTF; CDR3nt: TGTGCCAGCAGCGTAGTGACAGGGGGTGGCTACACCTTC; d_gene: TRBD1; abundance: -; v_gene: TRBV9; j_gene: TRBJ1-2
CDR3aa: CASSLDQVGETQYF; CDR3nt: TGTGCCAGCAGCTTGGATCAGGTCGGGGAGACCCAGTACTTC; d_gene: -; abundance: -; v_gene: TRBV5-4; j_gene: TRBJ2-5
CDR3aa: CASSAAGTHYEQYF; CDR3nt: TGTGCCAGCAGCGCCGCCGGGACACACTACGAGCAGTACTTC; d_gene: -; abundance: -; v_gene: TRBV21-1; j_gene: TRBJ2-7
CDR3aa: CASRLAGGLTTDTQYF; CDR3nt: TGTGCCAGCAGACTAGCGGGGGGTCTAACCACAGATACGCAGTATTTT; d_gene: TRBD2; abundance: -; v_gene: TRBV7-9; j_gene: TRBJ2-3
CDR3aa: CASGKDRYTDTQYF; CDR3nt: TGTGCCAGCGGAAAAGACAGGTACACAGATACGCAGTATTTT; d_gene: -; abundance: -; v_gene: TRBV11-3; j_gene: TRBJ2-3
CDR3aa: CASSETFGGAFF; CDR3nt: TGTGCCAGCAGTGAGACCTTTGGGGGCGCTTTCTTT; d_gene: -; abundance: -; v_gene: TRBV6-1; j_gene: TRBJ1-1
CDR3aa: CAWSVVRRGTGELFF; CDR3nt: TGTGCCTGGAGTGTGGTCAGGCGAGGCACCGGGGAGCTGTTTTTT; d_gene: -; abundance: -; v_gene: TRBV30; j_gene: TRBJ2-2
CDR3aa: CAISPDRGLGANVLTF; CDR3nt: TGTGCCATCAGCCCGGACAGGGGGCTTGGGGCCAACGTCCTGACTTTC; d_gene: TRBD1; abundance: once; v_gene: TRBV10-3; j_gene: TRBJ2-6
CDR3aa: CASTWGDSYTF; CDR3nt: TGTGCCAGCACCTGGGGGGACAGCTACACCTTC; d_gene: -; abundance: -; v_gene: TRBV6-5; j_gene: TRBJ1-2
CDR3aa: CASSPAEGRTDTQYF; CDR3nt: TGTGCCAGCAGCCCGGCGGAGGGGCGCACAGATACGCAGTATTTT; d_gene: -; abundance: -; v_gene: TRBV5-4; j_gene: TRBJ2-3
CDR3aa: CATSPPGTAYSYEQYF; CDR3nt: TGTGCCACCAGCCCCCCCGGCACAGCATACTCCTACGAGCAGTACTTC; d_gene: -; abundance: -; v_gene: TRBV15; j_gene: TRBJ2-7
CDR3aa: CASSKGRNTEAFF; CDR3nt: TGTGCCAGCAGTAAGGGACGCAACACTGAAGCTTTCTTT; d_gene: -; abundance: -; v_gene: TRBV6-5; j_gene: TRBJ1-1
CDR3aa: CASSFGTGDQPQHF; CDR3nt: TGCGCCAGCAGCTTCGGGACAGGAGATCAGCCCCAGCATTTT; d_gene: TRBD1; abundance: -; v_gene: TRBV5-1; j_gene: TRBJ1-5
CDR3aa: CAISVGDLFTDTQYF; CDR3nt: TGTGCCATCAGTGTCGGGGACTTGTTCACAGATACGCAGTATTTT; d_gene: -; abundance: -; v_gene: TRBV10-3; j_gene: TRBJ2-3
CDR3aa: CASSEDLGFNYGYTF; CDR3nt: TGTGCCAGCAGTGAAGATTTGGGGTTTAACTATGGCTACACCTTC; d_gene: -; abundance: -; v_gene: TRBV6-1; j_gene: TRBJ1-2